The 21 T cell receptor beta chains below all came from one sample that was sequenced in a study of cytomegalovirus exposure and HLA in healthy donors. PCR primers comprised 60 Vbeta and 13 Jbeta primers. Sequencing used immunoSEQ multiplex PCR; TCRdb keeps in-frame clones, though not all of them. The sample holds about 190,000 clones, around 80% seen once. The sequenced sample was PBMCs. The receptors come from a man younger than 35 in good health and CMV-seronegative.

The V and J genes are TRBV29-1 and TRBJ2-5; the match to TRBD1 covers 9 bases. Germline V gene sequence: CDR1 SQVTM, CDR2 ANQGSEA. The CDR3 extends over 15 amino acids. J lost 5 bases, V lost 2 bases, and 9 bases had no gene match. CDR3 sequence: CSVEPPGQGDETQYF. The DNA for the CDR3 is TGCAGCGTTGAACCACCGGGACAGGGTGATGAGACCCAGTACTTC.

The chain combines TRBV5-1 with TRBJ1-5, with D perhaps TRBD1 (5 bases). The length of the CDR3 is 15 residues. V was shortened by 6 bases and J by 5 bases, with 18 bases between the two germline ends. Germline V gene sequence: CDR1 SGHRS, CDR2 YFSETQ. The CDR3 loop reads CASKSSGRPDQPQHF. Written as DNA, the CDR3 is TGCGCCAGCAAGAGTTCAGGGAGGCCTGATCAGCCCCAGCATTTT.

V and J are TRBV18 and TRBJ2-7; tentatively, D is TRBD1 (6 bases). Germline assignment: CDR1 KGHSH and CDR2 LQKENI. This CDR3 is built from 14 residues. With 2 bases removed from V and 7 bases from J, the gap between germline ends came to 15 bases. CDR3 loop: CASSPRQALEEQYF. DNA for the CDR3: TGTGCCAGCTCACCAAGACAGGCCCTGGAGGAGCAGTACTTC. The complete variable domain, with remaining parts taken from reference TRBV18 and TRBJ2-7, reads NAGVMQNPRHLVRRRGQEARLRCSPMKGHSHVYWYRQLPEEGLKFMVYLQKENIIDESGMPKERFSAEFPKEGPSILRIQQVVRGDSAAYFCASSPRQALEEQYFGPGTRLTVT.

There are a few counts of this clone. Here the CDR3 DNA reads TGCGCCAGCAGCCAAGAAGTCCCCGTGGCCACAGATACGCAGTATTTT. Encoded protein: CASSQEVPVATDTQYF. This sequence joins TRBV4-3 and TRBJ2-3; D gene unclear. Trimming removed 0 bases from V and 2 bases from J, with 12 bases in between. Germline CDR1 LGHNA, CDR2 YSLEER. The CDR3 spans 16 residues.

V gene TRBV10-3 combines with J gene TRBJ2-7; 7 positions agree with TRBD1. V was clipped by 3 bases and J by 4 bases; unmatched bases: 21. The CDR3 runs 19 residues. Germline lookup yields CDR1 ENHRY and CDR2 SYGVKD. DNA for the CDR3: TGTGCCATCAGTGATTCCGGGACCCTGAGGGGGCGGAAGGAGTACGAGCAGTACTTC. Translated: CAISDSGTLRGRKEYEQYF.

V and J are TRBV5-1 and TRBJ2-7, with 9 bases matching TRBD1. The CDR3 length is 14 residues. V gave up 1 base and J gave up 5 bases; unmatched junction bases: 4. Germline V lookup: CDR1 SGHRS, CDR2 YFSETQ. CDR3 sequence (DNA): TGCGCCAGCAGCTTGACACAGGGGGCCGACGAGCAGTACTTC. This sequence encodes CASSLTQGADEQYF.

The chain employs TRBV19 and TRBJ1-2, with a tentative D call TRBD1 (5 bases). Germline V gene sequence: CDR1 LNHDA, CDR2 SQIVND (reference sequence). V was shortened by 7 bases and J by 3 bases, with 18 bases between the two germline ends. The CDR3 contains 15 residues. The CDR3 DNA sequence: TGTGCCAGTAACATGGGGAGGGGTTTGGACTATGGCTACACCTTC. Its protein product is CASNMGRGLDYGYTF.

This clone appeared a single time. The chain employs TRBV14 and TRBJ1-3; no definite D call. The germline CDR1 and CDR2 sequences are SGHDN and FVKESK. V was shortened by 1 base and J by 1 base, with 11 bases between the two germline ends. The CDR3 is 16 amino acids. CDR3 amino acids: CASSQVPWASGNTIYF. CDR3 nucleotides: TGTGCCAGCAGCCAAGTACCATGGGCGTCTGGAAACACCATATATTTT.

V and J are TRBV7-2 and TRBJ2-7; 9 positions agree with TRBD1. The CDR3 extends over 15 amino acids. Germline-derived CDR1 and CDR2 are SGHTA and FQGNSA. With 4 bases clipped from V and 0 bases from J, the junction kept 4 bases outside the gene matches. The CDR3 here is CASSSTGGYSYEQYF. In DNA, the CDR3 is TGTGCCAGCAGCTCCACAGGGGGCTACTCCTACGAGCAGTACTTC.

This clone was seen only a few times. The J gene is TRBJ2-2, the V gene TRBV4-2; D might be TRBD1 (7 bases). V was cut by 3 bases and J by 5 bases, with 19 bases left in between. The CDR3 has 17 residues. Germline V gene sequence: CDR1 LGHNA, CDR2 YNFKEQ. The CDR3 DNA sequence: TGTGCCAGCAGCCAGTACCCTGGCAGGGGGGAAACCGGGGAGCTGTTTTTT. Residues: CASSQYPGRGETGELFF.

The chain has TRBV5-1 and TRBJ1-6, with D perhaps matching TRBD1 (6 bases). Trimming removed 2 bases at V and 4 bases at J, with 10 bases between. Germline-derived CDR1 and CDR2 are SGHRS and YFSETQ. The CDR3 sequence is 15 residues long. CDR3 DNA sequence: TGCGCCAGCAGCTTTACAGGGACGTATAATTCACCCCTCCACTTT. Its protein is CASSFTGTYNSPLHF.

J is TRBJ2-3 and V is TRBV4-1; tentatively, D is TRBD2 (5 bases). The CDR3 has 16 residues. The ends were cut back, 0 bases at V and 3 bases at J, with 13 bases in the middle. The germline gives CDR1 MGHRA, CDR2 YSYEKL. The CDR3 DNA reads TGCGCCAGCAGCCAAGAAACGGGAATAGGTACAGATACGCAGTATTTT. Its protein is CASSQETGIGTDTQYF.

This chain uses TRBV15 with TRBJ2-1, with D uncertain. The germline CDR1 and CDR2 sequences are LNHNV and YYDKDF (reference sequence). CDR3 length: 16 residues. Trimming removed 3 bases at V and 9 bases at J, with 21 bases between. The CDR3 protein is CATSSEALAPGTEQFF. DNA of the CDR3: TGTGCCACCAGCAGTGAGGCTTTGGCCCCTGGTACTGAGCAGTTCTTC.

This clone was seen just once. The chain has TRBV27 and TRBJ2-7; 8 nucleotides agree with TRBD2. CDR3 size: 13 residues. Losses at the gene ends were 6 bases for V and 2 bases for J; bases not matched to a gene: 3. Germline CDR1 MNHEY, CDR2 SMNVEV (reference sequence). This CDR3 reads CASRLGLAYEQYF. CDR3 nucleotides: TGTGCCAGCAGACTGGGACTAGCCTACGAGCAGTACTTC.

The sample holds a few counts of this clone. The chain couples TRBV6-4 to TRBJ2-3; 7 bases agree with TRBD1. This CDR3 comprises 14 residues. V lost 7 bases to trimming and J lost 5 bases; unmatched junction nucleotides: 9. Germline V lookup: CDR1 MRHNA, CDR2 SNTAGT. CDR3: CASKEDREGDTQYF. The DNA of the CDR3 is TGTGCCAGCAAGGAAGACAGGGAAGGAGATACGCAGTATTTT.

V is TRBV19 and J is TRBJ1-2; weak D call: TRBD1 (6 bases). Germline V lookup: CDR1 LNHDA, CDR2 SQIVND (reference sequence). CDR3 length equals 13 residues. V was pared by 5 bases and J by 4 bases, with 11 bases between. The CDR3 is CASSAARGYGYTF. CDR3 DNA sequence: TGTGCCAGTAGTGCGGCCAGGGGCTATGGCTACACCTTC.

J is TRBJ2-7 and V is TRBV6-6; TRBD1 aligns across 7 bases. V lost 5 bases and J lost 4; bases outside the gene matches: 11. The germline gives CDR1 MNHNY, CDR2 SVGAGI (reference sequence). The CDR3 consists of 15 residues. CDR3 region: CASSPRQGSRYEQYF. The CDR3 coding sequence is TGTGCCAGCAGTCCCCGACAGGGAAGTAGGTACGAGCAGTACTTC.

This chain connects TRBV4-3 to TRBJ1-2; D gene ambiguous. V lost 0 bases and J lost 8, with 16 bases in between. The CDR3 loop spans 15 amino acids. CDR1 is LGHNA, CDR2 YSLEER, per germline. The CDR3 DNA reads as TGCGCCAGCAGCCAAGATCTGGGGAGAATTCAGGGCTACACCTTC. Residues: CASSQDLGRIQGYTF.

This sequence joins TRBV5-4 and TRBJ1-2; 9 nucleotides agree with TRBD1. Trimming removed 1 base from V and 0 bases from J; junction bases left unmatched: 7. The V gene's germline CDR1 is SGHNT and CDR2 YYREEE (reference sequence). The CDR3 has 17 amino acids. In nucleotides, the CDR3 is TGTGCCAGCAGCTTGTATGGGACAGGGACCACTAACTATGGCTACACCTTC. Amino acids: CASSLYGTGTTNYGYTF.

The V gene is TRBV28, the J gene TRBJ1-1, with unresolved D. Trimming cost V 7 bases and J 5 bases, with 11 bases left between them. CDR3 size: 12 residues. Looked up from germline, CDR1 is MDHEN and CDR2 is SYDVKM. This CDR3 reads CASIQWETEAFF. CDR3 DNA: TGTGCCAGCATTCAGTGGGAGACTGAAGCTTTCTTT. Looking up the rest from reference TRBV28 and TRBJ1-1 gives the full variable domain: DVKVTQSSRYLVKRTGEKVFLECVQDMDHENMFWYRQDPGLGLRLIYFSYDVKMKEKGDIPEGYSVSREKKERFSLILESASTNQTSMYLCASIQWETEAFFGQGTRLTVV.

This clone was seen a few times. The V call is TRBV6-4, the J call TRBJ1-2, with D tentatively TRBD1 (6 bases). The CDR3 length is 16 residues. Trimming took off 3 bases at V and 3 bases at J, with 17 bases between the two ends. CDR1 and CDR2 from the germline V gene are MRHNA and SNTAGT. CDR3 sequence: CASSELGGAHHYGYTF. The CDR3 nucleotides read TGTGCCAGCAGTGAATTGGGGGGGGCCCACCACTATGGCTACACCTTC.